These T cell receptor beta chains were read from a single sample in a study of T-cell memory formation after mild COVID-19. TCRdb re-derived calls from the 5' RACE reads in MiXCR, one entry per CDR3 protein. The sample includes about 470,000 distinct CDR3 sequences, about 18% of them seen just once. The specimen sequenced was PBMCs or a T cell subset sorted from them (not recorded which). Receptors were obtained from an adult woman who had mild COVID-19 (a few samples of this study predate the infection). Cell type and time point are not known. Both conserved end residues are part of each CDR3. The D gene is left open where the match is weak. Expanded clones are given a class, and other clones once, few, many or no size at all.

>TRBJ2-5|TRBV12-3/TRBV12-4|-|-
TGTGCCAGCAGTTTAAGGGGGCTAGCGGGCGCCAACCTCCAAGAGACCCAGTACTTC
CASSLRGLAGANLQETQYF
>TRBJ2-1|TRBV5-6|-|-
TGTGCCAGCAGCTGGGAACACAATGAGCAGTTCTTC
CASSWEHNEQFF
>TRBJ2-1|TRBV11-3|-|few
TGTGCCAGCAGCTTAGAGGGTTCCCGATCCGGTGAGCAGTTCTTC
CASSLEGSRSGEQFF
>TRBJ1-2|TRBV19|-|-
TGTGCCAGTAGTATGGTAGAGGGCTATGGCTACACCTTC
CASSMVEGYGYTF
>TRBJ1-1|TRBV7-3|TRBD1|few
TGTGCCAGCAGCACCAGGGGGTCGGGCACTGAAGCTTTCTTT
CASSTRGSGTEAFF
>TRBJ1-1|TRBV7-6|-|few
TGTGCCAGCAGCCTTTCGGGGTCGGTCACTGAAGCTTTCTTT
CASSLSGSVTEAFF
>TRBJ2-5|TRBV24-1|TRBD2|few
TGTGCCACCAGTGAGGGACTAGCGGGAGGAGGAGAGACCCAGTACTTC
CATSEGLAGGGETQYF
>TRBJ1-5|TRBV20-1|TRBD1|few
TGCAGTGGCGGGGGACAGGGAGGACAGCCCCAGCATTTT
CSGGGQGGQPQHF
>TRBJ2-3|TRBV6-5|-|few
TGTGCCAGCAGTCCACTAACCTCGCCTAGCACAGATACGCAGTATTTT
CASSPLTSPSTDTQYF
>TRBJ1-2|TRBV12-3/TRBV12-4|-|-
TGTGCCAGCAGTTTAAAGGGGTTACATGGCTACACCTTC
CASSLKGLHGYTF
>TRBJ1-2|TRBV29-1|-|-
TGCAGCGTTGGTACCGACAGCTTCTATGGCTACACCTTC
CSVGTDSFYGYTF
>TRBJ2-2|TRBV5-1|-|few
TGCGCCAGCAGCTTGGGTCCGCCCTACACCGGGGAGCTGTTTTTT
CASSLGPPYTGELFF
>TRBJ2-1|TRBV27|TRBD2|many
TGTGCCAGCAGTGATACTAGCGGGAGCCTCTTTTACAATGAGCAGTTCTTC
CASSDTSGSLFYNEQFF
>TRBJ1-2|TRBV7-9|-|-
TGTGCCAGCCTATCCCCGGGACACACGTATGGCTACACCTTC
CASLSPGHTYGYTF
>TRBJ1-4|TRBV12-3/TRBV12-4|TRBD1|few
TGTGCCAGCAACCAAAGGGGGCCGTGGGAAAAACTGTTTTTT
CASNQRGPWEKLFF
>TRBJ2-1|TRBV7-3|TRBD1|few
TGTGCCAGCAGCCAACGGGACAGGGGTCTCAATGAGCAGTTCTTC
CASSQRDRGLNEQFF
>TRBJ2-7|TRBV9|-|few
TGTGCCAGCAGCGTAGATGGGGGCTCCTACGAGCAGTACTTC
CASSVDGGSYEQYF
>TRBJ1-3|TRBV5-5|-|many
TGTGCCAGCAGCTTCAGACCGACGGGTAACTCTGGAAACACCATATATTTT
CASSFRPTGNSGNTIYF
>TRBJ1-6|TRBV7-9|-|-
TGTGCCAGCAGCTCTCGGGACATAAGAAATTCACCCCTCCACTTT
CASSSRDIRNSPLHF
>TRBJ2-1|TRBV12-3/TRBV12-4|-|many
TGTGCCAGCAGTTTACTCCATGAGCAGTTCTTC
CASSLLHEQFF
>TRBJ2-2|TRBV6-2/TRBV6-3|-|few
TGTGCCAGCAGATCCCGGGCGGGACAGCCATACTTCACCGGGGAGCTGTTTTTT
CASRSRAGQPYFTGELFF
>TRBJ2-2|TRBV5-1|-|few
TGCGCCAGCAGCTACCACAGGGACACCGGGGAGCTGTTTTTT
CASSYHRDTGELFF
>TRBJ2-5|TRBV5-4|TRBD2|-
TGTGCCAGCAGCCCTGCTAGCGGGGGGGAGACCCAGTACTTC
CASSPASGGETQYF
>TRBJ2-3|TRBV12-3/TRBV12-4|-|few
TGTGCCAGCAGTTTAGGCAGGGGAGCGACAGATACGCAGTATTTT
CASSLGRGATDTQYF
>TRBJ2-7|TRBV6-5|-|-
TGTGCCAGCAGTTACTCCCAGGGAGCCTCCGAGCAGTACTTC
CASSYSQGASEQYF
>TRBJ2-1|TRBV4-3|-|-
TGCGCCAGCAGCCAAGTTCTTCGACGAGGGAATGAGCAGTTCTTC
CASSQVLRRGNEQFF
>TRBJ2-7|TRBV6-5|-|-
TGTGCCAGCAGTTATTTGGGTTTCGGCTACGAGCAGTACTTC
CASSYLGFGYEQYF
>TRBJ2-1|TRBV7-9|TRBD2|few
TGTGCCAGCAGCCTGTCAGGACTAGCGGCCTACAATGAGCAGTTCTTC
CASSLSGLAAYNEQFF
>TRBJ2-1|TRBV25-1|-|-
TGTGCCAGTACCGCCCTCGGGAGCTCCTACAATGAGCAGTTCTTC
CASTALGSSYNEQFF
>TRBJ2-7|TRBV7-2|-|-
TGTGCCAGCAGCCAGACGGGCGGGCCCGCCTACGAGCAGTACTTC
CASSQTGGPAYEQYF
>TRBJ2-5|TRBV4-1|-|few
TGCGCCAGCAGCCAAGACCCCAGGTACCAAGAGACCCAGTACTTC
CASSQDPRYQETQYF
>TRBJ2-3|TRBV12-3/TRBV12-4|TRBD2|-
TGTGCCAGCAGTCGTACCGGGACTAGCGGGTCCCTAGCTGGGTATACGCAGTATTTT
CASSRTGTSGSLAGYTQYF
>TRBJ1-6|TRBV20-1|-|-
TGCAGTGCTAGCAGCCAGGGCGGGGGAAATTCACCCCTCCACTTT
CSASSQGGGNSPLHF
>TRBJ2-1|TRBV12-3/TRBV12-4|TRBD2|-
TGTGCCAGCAGGGGGACTAGCGGGGGGTCCTACAATGAGCAGTTCTTC
CASRGTSGGSYNEQFF
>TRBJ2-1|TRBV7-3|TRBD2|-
TGTGCCAGCAGCTTACTGGGACTAGCGGGAGGGAAGTACAATGAGCAGTTCTTC
CASSLLGLAGGKYNEQFF
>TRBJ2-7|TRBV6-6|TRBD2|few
TGTGCCAGCAGTTCGATAGCCGGGACTAGCTCTCACGAGCAGTACTTC
CASSSIAGTSSHEQYF
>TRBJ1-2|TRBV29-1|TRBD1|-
TGCAGCGTAGGACAGGGGCTCTATGGCTACACCTTC
CSVGQGLYGYTF
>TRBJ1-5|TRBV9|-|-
TGTGCCAGCAGCGTAAATGCTGGTAATCAGCCCCAGCATTTT
CASSVNAGNQPQHF
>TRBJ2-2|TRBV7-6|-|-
TGTGCCAGCAGCTTTGACGCCGGGGAGCTGTTTTTT
CASSFDAGELFF